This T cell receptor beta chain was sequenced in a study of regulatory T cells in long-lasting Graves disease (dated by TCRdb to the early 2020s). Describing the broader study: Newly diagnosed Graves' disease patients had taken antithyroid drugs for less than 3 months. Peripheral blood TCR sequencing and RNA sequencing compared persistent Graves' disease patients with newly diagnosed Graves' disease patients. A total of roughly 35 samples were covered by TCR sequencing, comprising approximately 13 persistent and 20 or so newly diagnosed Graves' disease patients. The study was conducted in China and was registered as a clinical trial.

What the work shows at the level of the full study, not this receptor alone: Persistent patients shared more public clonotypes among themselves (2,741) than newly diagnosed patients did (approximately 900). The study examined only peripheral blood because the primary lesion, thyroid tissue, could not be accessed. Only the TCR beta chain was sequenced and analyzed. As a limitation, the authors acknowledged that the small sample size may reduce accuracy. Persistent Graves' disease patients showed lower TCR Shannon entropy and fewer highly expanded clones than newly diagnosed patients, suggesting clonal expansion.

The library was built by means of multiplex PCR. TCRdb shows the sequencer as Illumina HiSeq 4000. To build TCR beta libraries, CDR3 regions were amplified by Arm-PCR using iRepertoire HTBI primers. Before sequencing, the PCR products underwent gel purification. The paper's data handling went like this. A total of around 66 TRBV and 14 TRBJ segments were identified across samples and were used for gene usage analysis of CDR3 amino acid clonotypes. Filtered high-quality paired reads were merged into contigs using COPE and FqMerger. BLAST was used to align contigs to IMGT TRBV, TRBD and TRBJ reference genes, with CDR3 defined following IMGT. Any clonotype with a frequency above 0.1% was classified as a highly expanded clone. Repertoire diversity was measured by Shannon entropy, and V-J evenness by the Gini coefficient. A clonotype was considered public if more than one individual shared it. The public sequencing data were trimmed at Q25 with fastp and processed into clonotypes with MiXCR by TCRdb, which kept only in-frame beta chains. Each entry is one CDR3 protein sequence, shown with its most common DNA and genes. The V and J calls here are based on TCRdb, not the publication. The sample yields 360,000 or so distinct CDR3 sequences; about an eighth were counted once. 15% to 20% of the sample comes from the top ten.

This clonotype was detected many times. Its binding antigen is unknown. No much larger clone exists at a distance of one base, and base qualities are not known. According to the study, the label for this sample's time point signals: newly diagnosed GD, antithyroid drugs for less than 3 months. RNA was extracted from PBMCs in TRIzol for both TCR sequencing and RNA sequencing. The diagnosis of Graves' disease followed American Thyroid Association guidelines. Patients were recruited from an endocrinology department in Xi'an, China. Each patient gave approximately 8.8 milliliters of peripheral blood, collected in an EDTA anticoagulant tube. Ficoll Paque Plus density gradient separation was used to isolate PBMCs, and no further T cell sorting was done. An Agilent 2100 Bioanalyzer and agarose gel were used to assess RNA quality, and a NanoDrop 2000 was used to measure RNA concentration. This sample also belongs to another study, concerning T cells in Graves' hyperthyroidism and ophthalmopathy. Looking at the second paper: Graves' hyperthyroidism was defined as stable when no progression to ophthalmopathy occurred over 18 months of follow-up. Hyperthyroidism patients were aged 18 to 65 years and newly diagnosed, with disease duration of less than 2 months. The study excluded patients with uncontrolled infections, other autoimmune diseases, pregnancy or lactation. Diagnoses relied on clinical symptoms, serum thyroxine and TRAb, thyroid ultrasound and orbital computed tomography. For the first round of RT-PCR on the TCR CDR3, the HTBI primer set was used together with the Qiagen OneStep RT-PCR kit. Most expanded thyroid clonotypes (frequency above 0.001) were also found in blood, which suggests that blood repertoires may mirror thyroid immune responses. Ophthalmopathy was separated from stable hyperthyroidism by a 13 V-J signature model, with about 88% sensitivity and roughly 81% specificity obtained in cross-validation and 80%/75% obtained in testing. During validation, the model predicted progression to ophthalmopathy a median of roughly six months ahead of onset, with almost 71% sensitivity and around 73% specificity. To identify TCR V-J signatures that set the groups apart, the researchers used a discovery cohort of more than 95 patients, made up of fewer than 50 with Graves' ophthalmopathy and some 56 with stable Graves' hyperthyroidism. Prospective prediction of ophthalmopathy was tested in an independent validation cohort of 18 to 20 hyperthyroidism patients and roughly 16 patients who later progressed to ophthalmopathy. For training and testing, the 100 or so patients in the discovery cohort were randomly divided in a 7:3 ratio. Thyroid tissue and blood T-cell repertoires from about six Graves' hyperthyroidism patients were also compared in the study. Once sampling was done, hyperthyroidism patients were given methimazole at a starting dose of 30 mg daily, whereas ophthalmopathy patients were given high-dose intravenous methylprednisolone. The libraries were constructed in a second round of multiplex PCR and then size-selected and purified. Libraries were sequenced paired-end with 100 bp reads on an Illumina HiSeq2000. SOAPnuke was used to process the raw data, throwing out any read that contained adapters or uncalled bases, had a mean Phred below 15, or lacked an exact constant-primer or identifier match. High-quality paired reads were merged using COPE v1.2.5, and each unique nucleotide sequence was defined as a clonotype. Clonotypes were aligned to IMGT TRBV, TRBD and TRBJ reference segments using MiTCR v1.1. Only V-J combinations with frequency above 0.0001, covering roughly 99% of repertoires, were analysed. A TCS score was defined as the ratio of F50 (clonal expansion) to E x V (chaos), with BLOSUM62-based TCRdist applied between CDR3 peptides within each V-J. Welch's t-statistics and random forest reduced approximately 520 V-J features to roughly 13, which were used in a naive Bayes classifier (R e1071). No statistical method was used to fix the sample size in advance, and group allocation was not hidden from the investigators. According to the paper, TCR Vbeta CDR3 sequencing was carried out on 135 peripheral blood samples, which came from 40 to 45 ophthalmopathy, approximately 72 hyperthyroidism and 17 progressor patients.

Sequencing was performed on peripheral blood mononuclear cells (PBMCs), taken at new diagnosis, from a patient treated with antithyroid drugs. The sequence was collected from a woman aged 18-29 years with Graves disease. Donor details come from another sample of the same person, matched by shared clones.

The nucleotide sequence is TGCAGCTCCAGACTAGCGGGACCCAATGAGCAGTTCTTC. Translation gives CSSRLAGPNEQFF. The rearrangement combines TRBV29-1 with TRBJ2-1; 11 bases in the middle match TRBD2. V is cut back by 8 bases and J by 6 bases, with 6 bases in the junction unmatched. The CDR3, cysteine through phenylalanine, is 13 amino acids long. Only CDR3 DNA is held: 39 bases, read in frame from base 1. CDR1 and CDR2 are read off the germline V gene as SQVTM and ANQGSEA.